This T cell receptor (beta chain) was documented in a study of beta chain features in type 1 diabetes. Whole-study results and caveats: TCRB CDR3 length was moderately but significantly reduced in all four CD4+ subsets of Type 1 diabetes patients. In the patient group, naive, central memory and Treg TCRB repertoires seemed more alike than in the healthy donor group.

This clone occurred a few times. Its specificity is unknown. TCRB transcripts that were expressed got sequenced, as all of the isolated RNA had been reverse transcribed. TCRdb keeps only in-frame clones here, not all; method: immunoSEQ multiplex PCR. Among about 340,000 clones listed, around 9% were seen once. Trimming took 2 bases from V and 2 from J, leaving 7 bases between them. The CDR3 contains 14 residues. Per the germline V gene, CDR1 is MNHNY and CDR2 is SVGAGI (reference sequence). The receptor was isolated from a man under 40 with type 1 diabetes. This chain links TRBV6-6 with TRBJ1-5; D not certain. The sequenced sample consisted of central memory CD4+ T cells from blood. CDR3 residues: CASSYRHGNQPQHF. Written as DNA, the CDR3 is TGTGCCAGCAGTTACCGGCACGGCAATCAGCCCCAGCATTTT.